The entry below describes one TCR beta chain. Its cognate antigen is unknown. Germline V gives CDR1 SGDLS, CDR2 YYNGEE. The length of the CDR3 is 13 residues. The V and J ends lost 4 bases and 4 bases respectively, with 10 bases between them. With random hexamers, roughly 0.45 to 1 ug RNA was reverse transcribed. immunoSEQ multiplex PCR amplified TCR beta CDR3 across 54 Vbeta, 13 Jbeta. TCRdb reprocessed the immunoSEQ multiplex PCR reads via MiXCR and lists one record per CDR3 protein. The sample has under 150,000 distinct CDR3 sequences; 95% are singletons. These data originate in a study of CD8 T cells in Susac syndrome. Study-level results: Only a relatively small number of individuals were included in the TCR sequencing and HLA analysis.

CD8+ and CD4+ T cells from blood underwent TCR beta sequencing, which was carried out in a high-throughput format. It was negative isolation that provided the CD8+ and CD4+ T cells, whereas TEMRA cells were enriched by FACS. V and J are TRBV9 and TRBJ2-3; D is unresolved. The sequence was obtained from a human donor with Susac syndrome. Sample: CD4+ T cells from PBMCs. In nucleotides, the CDR3 is TGTGCCAGCAGCCCCCTATTAGCAGATACGCAGTATTTT. The encoded protein is CASSPLLADTQYF.